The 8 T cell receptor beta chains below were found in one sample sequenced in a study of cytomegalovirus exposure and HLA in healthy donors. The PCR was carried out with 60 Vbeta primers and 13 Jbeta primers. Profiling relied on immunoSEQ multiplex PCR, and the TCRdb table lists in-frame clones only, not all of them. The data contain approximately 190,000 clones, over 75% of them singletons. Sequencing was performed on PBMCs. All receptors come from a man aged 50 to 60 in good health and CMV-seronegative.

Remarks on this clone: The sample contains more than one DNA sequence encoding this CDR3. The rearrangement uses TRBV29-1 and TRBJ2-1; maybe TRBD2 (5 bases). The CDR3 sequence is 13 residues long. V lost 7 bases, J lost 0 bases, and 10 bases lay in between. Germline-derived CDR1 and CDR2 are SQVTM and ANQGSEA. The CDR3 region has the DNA TGCAGCGGCGGACTTAGCTCCTACAATGAGCAGTTCTTC. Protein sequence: CSGGLSSYNEQFF.

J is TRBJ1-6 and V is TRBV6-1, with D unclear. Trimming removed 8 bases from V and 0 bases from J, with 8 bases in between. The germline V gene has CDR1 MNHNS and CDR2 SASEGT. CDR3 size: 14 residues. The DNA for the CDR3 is TGTGCCAGCGGACGGGACTCCTATAATTCACCCCTCCACTTT. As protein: CASGRDSYNSPLHF.

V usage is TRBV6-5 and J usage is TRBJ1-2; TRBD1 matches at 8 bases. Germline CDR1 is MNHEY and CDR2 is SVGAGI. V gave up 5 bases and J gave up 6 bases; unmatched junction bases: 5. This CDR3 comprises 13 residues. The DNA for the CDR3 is TGTGCCAGCAGTAGAGCAGGGGGCAATGGCTACACCTTC. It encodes CASSRAGGNGYTF.

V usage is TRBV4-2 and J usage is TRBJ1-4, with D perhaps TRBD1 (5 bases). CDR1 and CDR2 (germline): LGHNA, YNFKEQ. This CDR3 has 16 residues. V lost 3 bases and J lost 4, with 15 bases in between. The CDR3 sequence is CASSQETGTSNEKLFF. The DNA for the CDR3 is TGTGCCAGCAGCCAGGAAACAGGTACCAGTAATGAAAAACTGTTTTTT.

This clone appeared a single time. CDR3 sequence (DNA): TGCACCGCGGGGGTTTCCGAGACCCAGTACTTC. The encoded protein is CTAGVSETQYF. The chain links TRBV20-1 to TRBJ2-5, with 7 nucleotides matching TRBD2. CDR3 length equals 11 residues. Per germline, CDR1 DFQATT and CDR2 SNEGSKA (reference sequence).

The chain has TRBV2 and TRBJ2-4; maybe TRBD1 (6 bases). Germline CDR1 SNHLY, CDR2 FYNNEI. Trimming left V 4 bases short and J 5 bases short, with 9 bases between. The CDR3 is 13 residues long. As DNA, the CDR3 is TGTGCCAGCAGTGCCCGGACAGAAAACATTCAGTACTTC. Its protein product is CASSARTENIQYF.

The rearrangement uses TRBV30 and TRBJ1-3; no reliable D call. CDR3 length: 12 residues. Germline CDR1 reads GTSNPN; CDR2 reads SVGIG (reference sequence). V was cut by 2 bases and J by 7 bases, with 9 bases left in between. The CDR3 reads CAWSLRRNTIYF. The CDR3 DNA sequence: TGTGCCTGGAGTCTTCGTCGGAACACCATATATTTT.

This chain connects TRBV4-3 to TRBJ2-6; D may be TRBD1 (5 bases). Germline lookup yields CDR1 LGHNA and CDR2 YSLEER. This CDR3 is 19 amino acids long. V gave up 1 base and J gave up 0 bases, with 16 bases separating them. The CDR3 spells CASSQASLTDTSGANVLTF. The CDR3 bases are TGCGCCAGCAGCCAAGCGAGTTTGACAGACACCTCTGGGGCCAACGTCCTGACTTTC.